Given below is one T cell receptor beta chain in context. Its antigen is as yet unknown. These data are taken from a study of identical twins. Study-wide results and limits: Clonotypes of the beta chain that were abundant in cord blood carried fewer insertions (memory repertoires showed none).

Germline CDR1 is DFQATT and CDR2 is SNEGSKA (reference sequence). The germline V and J ends were trimmed by 5 bases and 4 bases, with 6 bases remaining between them. The CDR3 covers 11 residues. TCRdb analysed the 5' RACE reads with MiXCR anew, one entry per CDR3 protein. Among 650,000 to 750,000 distinct CDR3 sequences listed, 21% were seen once. These same records also appear under a second study, on T cells expressing NK-cell markers. Per that study: Cells sorted as CD3+CD56+NKG2C+, CD3+CD56+NKG2C- and CD3+CD56-NKG2C+ T cells supplied the TCR beta repertoires. NKG2C+ dominant clonotypes from a handful of donors made up about 1.0-7.5% of CD8+ T cells. No clear determination of HCMV specificity was made for expanded NKG2C+ T cell clones.

The chain carries TRBV20-1 and TRBJ2-1; no clear D gene. Sequenced: PBMCs. The source is a woman between 18 and 30 years old in good health. CDR3 bases: TGCAGTGCTTTAAAGTACAATGAGCAGTTCTTC. Translated: CSALKYNEQFF.